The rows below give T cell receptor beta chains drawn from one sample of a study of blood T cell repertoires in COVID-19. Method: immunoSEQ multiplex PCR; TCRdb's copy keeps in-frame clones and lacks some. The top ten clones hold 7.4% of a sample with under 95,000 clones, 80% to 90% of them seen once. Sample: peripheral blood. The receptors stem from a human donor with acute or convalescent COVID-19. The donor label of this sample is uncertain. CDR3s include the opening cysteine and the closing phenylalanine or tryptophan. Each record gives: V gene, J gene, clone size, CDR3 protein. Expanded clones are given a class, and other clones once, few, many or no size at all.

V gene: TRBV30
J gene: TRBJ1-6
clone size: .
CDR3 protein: CAWKAGADSYNSPLHF

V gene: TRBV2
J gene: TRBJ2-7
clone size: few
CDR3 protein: CASSKGRQGGTYEQYF

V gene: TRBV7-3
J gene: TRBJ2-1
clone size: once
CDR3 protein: CASGSGGYNEQFF

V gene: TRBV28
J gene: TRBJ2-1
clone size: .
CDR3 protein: CASYLGTGRYNEQFF

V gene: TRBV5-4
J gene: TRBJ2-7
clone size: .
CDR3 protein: CASSLTRSSYEQYF

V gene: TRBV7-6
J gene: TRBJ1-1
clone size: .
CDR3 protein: CASSLVTGMNTEAFF

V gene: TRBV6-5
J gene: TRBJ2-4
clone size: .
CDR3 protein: CASSYPLSNIQYF

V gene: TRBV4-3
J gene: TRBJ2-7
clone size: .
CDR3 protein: CASSPLLQGSYEQYF

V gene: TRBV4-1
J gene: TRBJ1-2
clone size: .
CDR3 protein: CASSQTGGQGVYGYTF

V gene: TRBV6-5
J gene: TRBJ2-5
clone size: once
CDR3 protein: CASKGFTAETQYF

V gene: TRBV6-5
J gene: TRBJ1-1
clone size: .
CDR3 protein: CASSRQGAVNTEAFF

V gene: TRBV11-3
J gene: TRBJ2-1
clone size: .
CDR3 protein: CASSSRGQGVSNEQFF

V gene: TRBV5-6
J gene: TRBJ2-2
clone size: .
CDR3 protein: CASSWLGDSSTGELFF

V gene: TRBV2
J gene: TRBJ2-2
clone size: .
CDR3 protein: CASSEKRGKNTGELFF

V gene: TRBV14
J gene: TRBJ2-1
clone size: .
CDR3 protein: CASSQAGTSAFF

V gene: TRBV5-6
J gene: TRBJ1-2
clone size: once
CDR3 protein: CASSRGTDYGYTF

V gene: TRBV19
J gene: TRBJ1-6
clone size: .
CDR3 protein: CASAEKGDRNNSPLHF

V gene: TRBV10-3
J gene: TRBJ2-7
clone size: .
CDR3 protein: CAISEPPSSGGRYEQYF

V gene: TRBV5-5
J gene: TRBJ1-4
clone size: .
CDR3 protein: CASSLGHGLGTNEKLFF

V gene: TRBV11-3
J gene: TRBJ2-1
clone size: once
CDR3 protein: CASSKASGGWNEQFF

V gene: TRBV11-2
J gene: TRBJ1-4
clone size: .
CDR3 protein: CASSLQGTREKLFF

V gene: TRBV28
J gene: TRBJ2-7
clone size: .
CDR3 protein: CASSYGQGYEQYF

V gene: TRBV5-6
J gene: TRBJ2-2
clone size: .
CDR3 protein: CASSPSRSAGGSGELFF

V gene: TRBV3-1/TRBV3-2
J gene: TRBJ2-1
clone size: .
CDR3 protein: CASSQSGHEQFF

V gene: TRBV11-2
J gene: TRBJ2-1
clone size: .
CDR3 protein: CASSLGGAANSYNEQFF

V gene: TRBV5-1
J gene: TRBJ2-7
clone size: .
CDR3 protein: CASSGRDRGHEQYF

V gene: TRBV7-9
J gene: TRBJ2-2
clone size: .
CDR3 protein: CASSLVDINTGELFF

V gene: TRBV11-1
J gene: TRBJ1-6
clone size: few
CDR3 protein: CASSLTGQGNSPLHF

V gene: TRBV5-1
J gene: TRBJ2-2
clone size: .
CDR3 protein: CASSHLREGGELFF

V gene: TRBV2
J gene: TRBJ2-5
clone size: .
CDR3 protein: CASSPGLAGGQETQYF

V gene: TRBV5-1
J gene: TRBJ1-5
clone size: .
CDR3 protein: CASSRQGYSNQPQHF

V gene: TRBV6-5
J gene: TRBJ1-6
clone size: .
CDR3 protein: CASRGPQGYNSPLHF

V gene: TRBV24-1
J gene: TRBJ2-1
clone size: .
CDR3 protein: CATSAIQGLGNEQFF

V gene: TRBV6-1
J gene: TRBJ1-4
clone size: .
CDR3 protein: CASRRQGFEKLFF

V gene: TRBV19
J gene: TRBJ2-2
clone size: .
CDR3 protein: CASSMGTASAGELFF

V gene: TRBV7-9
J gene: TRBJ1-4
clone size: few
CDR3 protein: CASSVGHINEKLFF

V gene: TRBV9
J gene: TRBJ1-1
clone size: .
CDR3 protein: CASSVDTSRTEAFF

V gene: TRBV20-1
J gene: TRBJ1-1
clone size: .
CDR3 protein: CSASPQTVEAFF

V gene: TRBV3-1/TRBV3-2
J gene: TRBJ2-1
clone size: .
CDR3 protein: CASSLLAGHNEQFF

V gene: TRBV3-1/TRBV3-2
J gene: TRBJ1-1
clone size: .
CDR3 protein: CASSQDDGGTEAFF

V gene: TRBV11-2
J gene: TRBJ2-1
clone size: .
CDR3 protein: CASSFLAGGNEQFF

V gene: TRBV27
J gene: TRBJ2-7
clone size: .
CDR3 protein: CASSSPGQGYYEQYF

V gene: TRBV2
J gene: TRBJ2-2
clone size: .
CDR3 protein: CASSEPGQGHTGELFF

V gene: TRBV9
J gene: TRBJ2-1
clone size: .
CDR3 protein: CASSDGTSYNEQFF

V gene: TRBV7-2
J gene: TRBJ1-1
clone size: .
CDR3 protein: CASIRTGGTEAFF

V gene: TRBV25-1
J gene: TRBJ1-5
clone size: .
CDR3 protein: CASSEFDDRAQPQHF

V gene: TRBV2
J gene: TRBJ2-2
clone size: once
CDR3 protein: CASTLGGPGELFF

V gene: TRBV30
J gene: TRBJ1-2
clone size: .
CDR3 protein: CAWRGDRSYGYTF

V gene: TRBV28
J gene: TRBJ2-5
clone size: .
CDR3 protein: CASSPSGGAEKEPQYF

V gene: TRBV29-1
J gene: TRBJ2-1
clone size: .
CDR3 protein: CSAPGTSGGAGYNEQFF

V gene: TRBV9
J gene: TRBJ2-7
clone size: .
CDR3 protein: CASSVDGRTGGGRVEQYF

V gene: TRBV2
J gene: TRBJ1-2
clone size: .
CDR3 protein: CASSHDRREGRGYTF

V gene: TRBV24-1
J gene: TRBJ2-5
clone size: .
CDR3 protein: CATSDRTLGETQYF